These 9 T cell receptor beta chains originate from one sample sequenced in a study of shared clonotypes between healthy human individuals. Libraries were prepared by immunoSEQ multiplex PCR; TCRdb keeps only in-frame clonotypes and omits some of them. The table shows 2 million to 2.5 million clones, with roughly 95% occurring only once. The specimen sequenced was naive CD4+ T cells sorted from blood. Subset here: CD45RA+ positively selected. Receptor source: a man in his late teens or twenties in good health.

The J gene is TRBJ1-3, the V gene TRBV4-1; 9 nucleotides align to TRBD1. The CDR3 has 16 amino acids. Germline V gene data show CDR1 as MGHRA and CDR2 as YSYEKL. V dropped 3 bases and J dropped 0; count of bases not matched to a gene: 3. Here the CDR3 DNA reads TGCGCCAGCAGCCAGGGGACAGGGAGCTCTGGAAACACCATATATTTT. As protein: CASSQGTGSSGNTIYF.

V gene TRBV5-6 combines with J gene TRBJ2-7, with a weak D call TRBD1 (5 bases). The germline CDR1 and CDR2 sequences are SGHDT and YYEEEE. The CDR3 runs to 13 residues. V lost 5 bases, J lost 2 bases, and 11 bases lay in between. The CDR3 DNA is TGTGCCAGCAGAAAGGTAGGGGCCTACGAGCAGTACTTC. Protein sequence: CASRKVGAYEQYF.

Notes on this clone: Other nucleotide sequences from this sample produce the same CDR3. CDR3 protein: CASSPDRYGYTF. CDR3 coding DNA: TGTGCCAGCAGCCCGGACCGCTATGGCTACACCTTC. The rearrangement uses TRBV7-2 and TRBJ1-2, with D unresolved. Germline V gene sequence: CDR1 SGHTA, CDR2 FQGNSA. CDR3 length: 12 amino acids. Trimming took off 5 bases at V and 4 bases at J, with 8 bases between the two ends.

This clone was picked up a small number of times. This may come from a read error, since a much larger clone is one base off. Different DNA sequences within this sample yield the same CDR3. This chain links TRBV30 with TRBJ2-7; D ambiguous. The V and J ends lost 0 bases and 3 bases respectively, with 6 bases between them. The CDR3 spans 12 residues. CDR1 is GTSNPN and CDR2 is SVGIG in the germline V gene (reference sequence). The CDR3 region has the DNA TGTGCCTGGAGTGTACAAGGCTACGAGCAGTACTTC. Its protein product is CAWSVQGYEQYF.

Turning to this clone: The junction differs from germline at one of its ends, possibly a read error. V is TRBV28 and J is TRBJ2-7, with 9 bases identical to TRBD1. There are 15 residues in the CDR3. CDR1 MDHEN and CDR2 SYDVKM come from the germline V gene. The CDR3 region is CASSSRGTGNYGQYF. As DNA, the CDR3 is TGTGCCAGCAGTTCTAGAGGGACAGGGAACTACGGGCAGTACTTC.

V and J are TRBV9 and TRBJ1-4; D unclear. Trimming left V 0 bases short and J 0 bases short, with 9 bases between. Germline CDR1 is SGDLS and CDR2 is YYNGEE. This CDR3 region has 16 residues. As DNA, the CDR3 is TGTGCCAGCAGCGTAGGGAAAGGGCCAACTAATGAAAAACTGTTTTTT. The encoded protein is CASSVGKGPTNEKLFF.

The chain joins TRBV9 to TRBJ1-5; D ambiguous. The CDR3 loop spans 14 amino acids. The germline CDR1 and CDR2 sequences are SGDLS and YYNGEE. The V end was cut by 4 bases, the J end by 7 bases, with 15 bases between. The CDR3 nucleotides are TGTGCCAGCAGCCCACGGTGGGAAGGGCAGCCCCAGCATTTT. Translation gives CASSPRWEGQPQHF. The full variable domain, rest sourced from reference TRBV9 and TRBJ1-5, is DSGVTQTPKHLITATGQRVTLRCSPRSGDLSVYWYQQSLDQGLQFLIQYYNGEERAKGNILERFSAQQFPDLHSELNLSSLELGDSALYFCASSPRWEGQPQHFGDGTRLSIL.

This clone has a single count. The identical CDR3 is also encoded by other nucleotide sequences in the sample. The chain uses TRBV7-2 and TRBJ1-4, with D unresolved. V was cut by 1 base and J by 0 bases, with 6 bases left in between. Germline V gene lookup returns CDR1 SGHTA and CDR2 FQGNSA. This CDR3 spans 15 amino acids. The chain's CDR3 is CASSLVAATNEKLFF. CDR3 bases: TGTGCCAGCAGCTTAGTGGCAGCAACTAATGAAAAACTGTTTTTT.

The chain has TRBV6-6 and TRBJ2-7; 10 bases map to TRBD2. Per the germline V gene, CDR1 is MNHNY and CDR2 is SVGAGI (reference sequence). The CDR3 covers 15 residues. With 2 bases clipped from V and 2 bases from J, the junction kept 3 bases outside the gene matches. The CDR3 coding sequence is TGTGCCAGCAGTTACAGGACTAGCGGCCCCTACGAGCAGTACTTC. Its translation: CASSYRTSGPYEQYF.